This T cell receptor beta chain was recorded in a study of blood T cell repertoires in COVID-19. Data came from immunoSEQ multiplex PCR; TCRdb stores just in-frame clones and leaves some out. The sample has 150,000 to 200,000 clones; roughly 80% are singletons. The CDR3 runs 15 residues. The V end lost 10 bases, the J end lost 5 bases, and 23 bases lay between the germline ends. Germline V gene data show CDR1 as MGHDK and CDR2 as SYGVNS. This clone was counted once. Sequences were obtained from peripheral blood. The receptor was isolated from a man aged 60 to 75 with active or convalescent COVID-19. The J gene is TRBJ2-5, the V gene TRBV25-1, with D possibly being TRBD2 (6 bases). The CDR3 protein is CATGSGGGARETQYF. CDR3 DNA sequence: TGTGCCACCGGGTCGGGTGGAGGGGCGCGGGAGACCCAGTACTTC.